This T cell receptor beta chain comes out of a study of cytomegalovirus exposure and HLA in healthy donors. Notes on the study in general: Among TCR beta chains, those listed as cytomegalovirus-associated numbered some 170. Rare sequences made up most TCRs, while some public TCRs were found in many donors. In vitro experiments confirmed that a few CMV-associated chains were specific for CMV antigens.

Losses at the gene ends were 4 bases for V and 0 bases for J; bases not matched to a gene: 6. This CDR3 comprises 16 residues. Germline CDR1 MGHRA, CDR2 YSYEKL. The donors were members of the roughly 120-subject validation cohort (separate from the 666-subject first cohort). Some clones are missing from TCRdb's copy, which holds only in-frame ones; the method was immunoSEQ multiplex PCR. The sample carries 300,000 to 400,000 clones, 86% recorded once. This clone turned up a few times. The antigen is undetermined. J is TRBJ1-3 and V is TRBV4-1; 7 bases agree with TRBD1. The receptor comes from a woman aged 18-35 years in good health and CMV-seronegative. Source material: PBMCs. CDR3 loop: CASSREDRISGNTIYF. The DNA of the CDR3 is TGCGCCAGCAGCCGGGAGGACAGGATCTCTGGAAACACCATATATTTT.